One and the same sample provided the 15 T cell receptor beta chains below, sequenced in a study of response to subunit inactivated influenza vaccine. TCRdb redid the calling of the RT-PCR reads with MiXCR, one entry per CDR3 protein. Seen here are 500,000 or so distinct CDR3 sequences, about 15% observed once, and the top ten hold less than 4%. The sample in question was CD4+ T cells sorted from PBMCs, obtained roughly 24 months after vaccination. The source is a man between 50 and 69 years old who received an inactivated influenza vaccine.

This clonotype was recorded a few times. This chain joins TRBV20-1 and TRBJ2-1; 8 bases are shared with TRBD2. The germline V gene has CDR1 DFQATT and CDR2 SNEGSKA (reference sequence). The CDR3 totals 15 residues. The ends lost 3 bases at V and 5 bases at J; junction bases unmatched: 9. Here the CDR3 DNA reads TGCAGTGCTAGCACTCTTACTAGCGGAGACAATGAGCAGTTCTTC. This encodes CSASTLTSGDNEQFF.

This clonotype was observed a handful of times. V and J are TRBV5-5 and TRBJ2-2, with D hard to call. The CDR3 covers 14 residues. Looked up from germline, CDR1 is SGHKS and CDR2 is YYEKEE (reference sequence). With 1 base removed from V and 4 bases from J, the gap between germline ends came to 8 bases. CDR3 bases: TGTGCCAGCAGCTTGCCCGGGTTCACCGGGGAGCTGTTTTTT. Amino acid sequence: CASSLPGFTGELFF.

The CDR3, as DNA: TGTGCCAGCAATGGTATTAACACTGAAGCTTTCTTT. It is translated as CASNGINTEAFF. The rearrangement joins TRBV2 to TRBJ1-1, with D hard to call. The V end was cut by 7 bases, the J end by 2 bases, with 8 bases between. CDR1 and CDR2 from the germline V gene are SNHLY and FYNNEI. The CDR3 sequence is 12 residues long. The full variable domain, rest sourced from reference TRBV2 and TRBJ1-1, is EPEVTQTPSHQVTQMGQEVILRCVPISNHLYFYWYRQILGQKVEFLVSFYNNEISEKSEIFDDQFSVERPDGSNFTLKIRSTKLEDSAMYFCASNGINTEAFFGQGTRLTVV.

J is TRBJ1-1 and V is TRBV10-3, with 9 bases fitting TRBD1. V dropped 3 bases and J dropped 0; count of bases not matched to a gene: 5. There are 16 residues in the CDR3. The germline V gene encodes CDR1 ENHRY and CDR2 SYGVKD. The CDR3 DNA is TGTGCCATCAGTGACTCGGACAGGGGTCTGAACACTGAAGCTTTCTTT. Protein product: CAISDSDRGLNTEAFF.

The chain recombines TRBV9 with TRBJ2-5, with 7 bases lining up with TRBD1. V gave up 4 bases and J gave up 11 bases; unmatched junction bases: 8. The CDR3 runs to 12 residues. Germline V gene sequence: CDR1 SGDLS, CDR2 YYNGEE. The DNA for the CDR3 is TGTGCCAGCAGCCAGGGGGTGGACGCTCAGTACTTC. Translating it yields CASSQGVDAQYF.

CDR3: CASSLGTASTNEKLFF. The CDR3 DNA reads as TGTGCCAGCAGCCTCGGGACAGCATCAACTAATGAAAAACTGTTTTTT. The chain combines TRBV7-9 with TRBJ1-4; 7 bases match TRBD1. Trimming at V came to 5 bases and at J to 0 bases, leaving 6 bases not matched to a gene. Germline CDR1 SEHNR, CDR2 FQNEAQ (reference sequence). The length of the CDR3 is 16 residues.

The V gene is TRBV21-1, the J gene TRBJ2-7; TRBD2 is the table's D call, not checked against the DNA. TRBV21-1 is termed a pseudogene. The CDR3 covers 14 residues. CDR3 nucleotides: TGTGCCAGCAGCAACCGGGACTCCCACTACGAGCAGTACTTC. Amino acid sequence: CASSNRDSHYEQYF.

CDR3 protein: CASRGARWDGYTF. In DNA form, the CDR3 reads TGTGCCAGCAGAGGGGCCCGCTGGGATGGCTACACCTTC. V gene TRBV6-1 combines with J gene TRBJ1-2; perhaps TRBD1 as D (5 bases). This CDR3 spans 13 amino acids. Germline V gene lookup returns CDR1 MNHNS and CDR2 SASEGT. The V and J ends lost 6 bases and 6 bases respectively, with 14 bases between them.

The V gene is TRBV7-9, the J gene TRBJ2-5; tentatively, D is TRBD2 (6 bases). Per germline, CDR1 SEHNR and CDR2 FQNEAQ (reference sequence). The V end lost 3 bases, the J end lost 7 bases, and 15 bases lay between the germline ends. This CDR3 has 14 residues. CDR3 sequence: CASSLVRSGGTQYF. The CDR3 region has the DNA TGTGCCAGCAGCTTGGTGCGGTCCGGGGGGACCCAGTACTTC.

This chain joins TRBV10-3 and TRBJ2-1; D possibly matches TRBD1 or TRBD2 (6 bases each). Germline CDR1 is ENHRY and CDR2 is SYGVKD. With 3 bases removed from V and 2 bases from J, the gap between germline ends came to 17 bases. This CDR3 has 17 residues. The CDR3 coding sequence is TGTGCCATCAGTGAACAGGGTATGGGAGGCCCCTACAATGAGCAGTTCTTC. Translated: CAISEQGMGGPYNEQFF.

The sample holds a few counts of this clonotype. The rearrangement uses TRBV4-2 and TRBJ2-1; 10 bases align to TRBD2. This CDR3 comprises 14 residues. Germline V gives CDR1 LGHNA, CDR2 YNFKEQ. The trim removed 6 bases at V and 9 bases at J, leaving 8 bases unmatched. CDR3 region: CASSRAGGQTEQFF. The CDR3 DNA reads TGTGCCAGCAGTAGAGCGGGGGGGCAGACTGAGCAGTTCTTC.

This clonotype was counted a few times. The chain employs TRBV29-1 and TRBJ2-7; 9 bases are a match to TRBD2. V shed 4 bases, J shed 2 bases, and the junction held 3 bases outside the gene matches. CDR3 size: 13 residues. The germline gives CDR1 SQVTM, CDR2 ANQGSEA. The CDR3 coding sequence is TGCAGCGTTGCGGCGGGAGGGCCCTACGAGCAGTACTTC. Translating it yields CSVAAGGPYEQYF.

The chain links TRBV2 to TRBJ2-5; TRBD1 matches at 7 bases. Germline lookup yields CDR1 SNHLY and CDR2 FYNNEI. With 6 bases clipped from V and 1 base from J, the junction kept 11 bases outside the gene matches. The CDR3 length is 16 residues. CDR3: CASSPGTAPSQETQYF. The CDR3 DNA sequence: TGTGCCAGCAGCCCCGGGACAGCGCCCAGCCAAGAGACCCAGTACTTC.

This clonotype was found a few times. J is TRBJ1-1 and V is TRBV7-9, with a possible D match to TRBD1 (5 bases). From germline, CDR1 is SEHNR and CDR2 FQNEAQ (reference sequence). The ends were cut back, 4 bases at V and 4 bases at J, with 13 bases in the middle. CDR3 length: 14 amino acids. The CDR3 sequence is CASSWGTGSTEAFF. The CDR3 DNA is TGTGCCAGCAGCTGGGGTACAGGTTCCACTGAAGCTTTCTTT.

The CDR3 bases are TGTGCCAGCATCGGACAGGGGGACTACAATGAGCAGTTCTTC. Translation gives CASIGQGDYNEQFF. The chain couples TRBV7-2 to TRBJ2-1; 10 bases fit TRBD1. The CDR3 extends over 14 amino acids. The germline V gene encodes CDR1 SGHTA and CDR2 FQGNSA. The V and J ends lost 7 bases and 3 bases, in that order; junction bases with no gene match: 3.